This entry features one T cell receptor beta chain sequence. These data belong to a study of blood T cell repertoires in COVID-19. Study information: Researchers got acute and convalescent COVID-19 samples from the United States, Italy and Spain.

V lost 7 bases to trimming and J lost 7 bases, with 11 bases between them. In germline, CDR1 is SNHLY, CDR2 FYNNEI. The CDR3 sequence is 12 residues long. In the study's own analysis: Estimation of nucleated cell counts relied on the amplification of reference gene primers. Method: immunoSEQ multiplex PCR; TCRdb's copy keeps in-frame clones and lacks some. That table furnishes V, J and clone size, whereas the DNA furnished D and trimming. The table has more than 200,000 clones, 87% seen once. The sequenced material came from PBMCs or T cells enriched from blood (not recorded which). This sequence originates from a woman in her 30s with acute COVID-19. This chain connects TRBV2 to TRBJ1-5, with D possibly matching TRBD1 (5 bases). The CDR3 reads CASKGAGQPQHF. The CDR3 nucleotides are TGTGCCAGCAAAGGGGCAGGGCAGCCCCAGCATTTT. Full variable domain (remainder filled in from reference TRBV2 and TRBJ1-5): EPEVTQTPSHQVTQMGQEVILRCVPISNHLYFYWYRQILGQKVEFLVSFYNNEISEKSEIFDDQFSVERPDGSNFTLKIRSTKLEDSAMYFCASKGAGQPQHFGDGTRLSIL.